This passage covers 7 T cell receptor beta chains from one sample sequenced in a study of T cells after yellow fever vaccination (dated by TCRdb to the late 2010s). The meaning of the sample's treatment or condition label: live attenuated yellow fever vaccine strain. The library was built by means of 5' RACE. This sample was sequenced with an Illumina HiSeq 2500. In-frame beta chains were kept once TCRdb had trimmed the public reads at Q25 with fastp and called clones with MiXCR. Rows with a matching CDR3 protein are joined into one entry that keeps the most common DNA and genes. This sample gives roughly 300,000 distinct CDR3 sequences in total; around 6.8% of them show up just once. Together, the top ten hold about a sixth of the sample. The sequencing here drew on PBMCs, taken more than 35 days after the first yellow fever vaccination. The receptors were sampled from a man aged 18 to 29 who received the YFV17D yellow fever vaccine.

The chain has TRBV27 and TRBJ1-1, with D uncertain. Germline assignment: CDR1 MNHEY and CDR2 SMNVEV (reference sequence). The CDR3 contains 19 residues. Deletions cut 3 bases from V and 4 bases from J, with 27 bases between. The CDR3 sequence: CASSFLPNRARNRRTEAFF. The DNA for the CDR3 is TGTGCCAGCAGTTTTCTCCCGAACCGGGCCAGGAATCGTCGCACTGAAGCTTTCTTT.

This clonotype has just a few counts. The chain recombines TRBV5-1 with TRBJ1-2; TRBD1 aligns across 9 bases. V trimming: 5 bases; J trimming: 1 base; junction bases outside the gene matches: 6. Germline loops: CDR1 SGHRS, CDR2 YFSETQ. This CDR3 spans 15 amino acids. The CDR3 bases are TGCGCCAGCAGGCTCGACAGGGGGTTTAACTATGGCTACACCTTC. This gives the protein CASRLDRGFNYGYTF.

The sample holds a few counts of this clonotype. The chain links TRBV29-1 to TRBJ2-1, with 8 bases fitting TRBD1. V shed 6 bases, J shed 8 bases, and the junction held 12 bases outside the gene matches. Germline CDR1 is SQVTM and CDR2 is ANQGSEA. The CDR3 covers 14 residues. The CDR3 loop is CSVGQGRGLHEQFF. CDR3 nucleotides: TGCAGCGTAGGACAGGGCAGAGGGCTACATGAGCAGTTCTTC.

The chain is built from TRBV6-4 and TRBJ2-3; no clear D. V was clipped by 2 bases and J by 4 bases, with 4 bases between them. CDR3 length: 12 amino acids. The germline V gene has CDR1 MRHNA and CDR2 SNTAGT. The CDR3 DNA reads as TGTGCCAGCAGTGACCAAGCAGATACGCAGTATTTT. This encodes CASSDQADTQYF.

In its sample, this clonotype was seen a few times. The V gene is TRBV3-1, the J gene TRBJ1-2; D not certain. Trimming pared 4 bases from V and 1 base from J, leaving 13 bases between. Germline assignment: CDR1 LGHDT and CDR2 YNNKEL (reference sequence). The CDR3 has 15 amino acids. Here the CDR3 DNA reads TGTGCCAGCAGCCCTATCGAGGCAATTAACTATGGCTACACCTTC. This translates into CASSPIEAINYGYTF.

The genes are TRBV20-1 and TRBJ1-2, with TRBD1 matching 11 bases. V trimming: 5 bases; J trimming: 5 bases; junction bases outside the gene matches: 1. CDR1 and CDR2 from the germline V gene are DFQATT and SNEGSKA (reference sequence). CDR3 length equals 12 residues. The chain's CDR3 is CSAGQGAYGYTF. CDR3 sequence (DNA): TGCAGTGCTGGACAGGGGGCGTATGGCTACACCTTC.

This clonotype showed up just a few times. The J gene is TRBJ2-1, the V gene TRBV6-1; 8 nucleotides match TRBD1. The germline gives CDR1 MNHNS, CDR2 SASEGT. This CDR3 contains 17 residues. After removal of 7 bases from V and 3 bases from J, the junction contained 14 bases not matched to a gene. CDR3 sequence reads: CASIVNPGGGRYNEQFF. The CDR3 DNA reads TGTGCCAGCATTGTGAACCCAGGGGGCGGCCGCTACAATGAGCAGTTCTTC.